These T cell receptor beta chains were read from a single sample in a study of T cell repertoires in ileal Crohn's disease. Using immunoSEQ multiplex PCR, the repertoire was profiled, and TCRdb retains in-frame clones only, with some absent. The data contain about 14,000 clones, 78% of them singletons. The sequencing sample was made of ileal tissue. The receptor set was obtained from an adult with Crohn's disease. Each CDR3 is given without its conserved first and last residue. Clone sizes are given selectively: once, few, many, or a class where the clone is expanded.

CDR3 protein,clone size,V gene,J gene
ASSLRFRASSTDTQY,.,TRBV27,TRBJ2-3
ASTQVGAGREAF,few,TRBV7-4,TRBJ1-1
ASRPGQLYEQY,once,TRBV6-1,TRBJ2-7
ASSPRGLAGP,.,TRBV28,TRBJ2-7
ATSNRTGHYEQY,.,TRBV15,TRBJ2-7
TSSPGWDEQY,.,TRBV1,TRBJ2-7
ASSLGLYNSPLH,.,TRBV28,TRBJ1-6
ASSFREGLNYGYT,few,TRBV5-4,TRBJ1-2
ASSSGVAKQETQY,once,TRBV9,TRBJ2-5
ASSVAGGPQETQY,once,TRBV9,TRBJ2-5
ASSRGQQETQY,.,TRBV7-2,TRBJ2-5